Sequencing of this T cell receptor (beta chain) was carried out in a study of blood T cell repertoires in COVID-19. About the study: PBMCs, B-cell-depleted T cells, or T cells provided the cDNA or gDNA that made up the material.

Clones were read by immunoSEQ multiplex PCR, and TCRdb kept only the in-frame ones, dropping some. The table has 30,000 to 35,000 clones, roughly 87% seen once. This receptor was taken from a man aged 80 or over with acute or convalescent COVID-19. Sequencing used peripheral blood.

The CDR3 spells CASSSSGTGGYGYTF. The CDR3 DNA reads TGTGCCAGCAGCTCGTCCGGGACAGGAGGGTATGGCTACACCTTC. The chain recombines TRBV7-8 with TRBJ1-2, with 8 positions matching TRBD1. The germline CDR1 and CDR2 sequences are SGHVS and FQNEAQ. J lost 5 bases, V lost 4 bases, and 9 bases had no gene match. This CDR3 is 15 amino acids long.